This T cell receptor beta chain was sequenced during a study of CDR3 diversity in severe acne. TCRdb re-called the PCR reads with MiXCR, one entry per CDR3 protein. The sample contains about 84,000 distinct CDR3 sequences, 50% to 65% of which appear only once. CDR3 length equals 15 residues. The V gene lost 1 base and the J gene lost 4 bases, with 15 bases spanning the gap. The V gene's germline CDR1 is DFQATT and CDR2 SNEGSKA (reference sequence). The receptor was isolated from a male donor in good health, without acne. The chain has TRBV20-1 and TRBJ2-3; perhaps TRBD2 as D (6 bases). The specimen was blood. CDR3 sequence: CSARGGLRGSDTQYF. CDR3 coding DNA: TGCAGTGCTAGAGGGGGACTTCGCGGTTCAGATACGCAGTATTTT.